A single TCR beta chain is shown here with its context. What it recognizes is unknown. The sort gate was single viable CD3+CD4+CD8-CD45RO+ cells for memory CD4+ T cells. Donors' CMV status reflects serum IgG against pp150, pp28, p38, p52. TCRdb's copy holds only in-frame clones and misses some; the assay was immunoSEQ multiplex PCR. In the table there are about 27,000 clones, around 75% of which are singletons. The data belong to a study of memory CD4+ T cells and cytomegalovirus serostatus. On the study more broadly: Of the healthy Belgian adults, under 10 were CMV seropositive and 24 seronegative.

V was trimmed by 4 bases and J by 1 base, leaving 11 bases between them. The CDR3 has 14 amino acids. Germline CDR1 and CDR2: SGDLS and YYNGEE. Study-wide results and limits: A US-trained random forest predicted CMV serostatus with median AUC roughly 0.91.

The genes are TRBV9 and TRBJ1-1; no definite D call. The sequence was obtained from an adult in good health and CMV-seronegative. Sample: memory CD4+ T cells from blood. CDR3 in amino acids: CASSPHPQNTEAFF. CDR3 nucleotide sequence: TGTGCCAGCAGCCCCCACCCACAGAACACTGAAGCTTTCTTT.